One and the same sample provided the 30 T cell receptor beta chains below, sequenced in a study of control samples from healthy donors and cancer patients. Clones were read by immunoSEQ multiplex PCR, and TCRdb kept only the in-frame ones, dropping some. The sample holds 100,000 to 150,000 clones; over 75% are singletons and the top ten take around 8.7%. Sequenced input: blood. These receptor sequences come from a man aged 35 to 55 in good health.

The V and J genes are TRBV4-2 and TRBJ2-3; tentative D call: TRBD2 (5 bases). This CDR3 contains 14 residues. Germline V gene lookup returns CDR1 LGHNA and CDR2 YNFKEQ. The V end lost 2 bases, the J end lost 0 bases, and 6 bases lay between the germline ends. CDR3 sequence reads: CASSQRTSTDTQYF. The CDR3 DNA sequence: TGTGCCAGCAGCCAACGGACTAGCACAGATACGCAGTATTTT.

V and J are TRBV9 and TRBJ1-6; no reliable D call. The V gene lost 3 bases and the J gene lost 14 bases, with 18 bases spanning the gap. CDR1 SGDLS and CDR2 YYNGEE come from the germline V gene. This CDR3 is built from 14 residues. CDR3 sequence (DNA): TGTGCCAGCAGCGCTTGGGAGGAGGGAAACACCCTCCACTTT. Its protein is CASSAWEEGNTLHF.

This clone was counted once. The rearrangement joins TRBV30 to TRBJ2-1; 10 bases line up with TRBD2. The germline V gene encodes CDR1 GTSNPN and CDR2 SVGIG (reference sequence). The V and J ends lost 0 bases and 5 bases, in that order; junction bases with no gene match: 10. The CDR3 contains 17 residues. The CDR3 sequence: CAWSVAVISGGNNEQFF. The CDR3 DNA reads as TGTGCCTGGAGTGTCGCCGTTATTAGCGGGGGGAACAATGAGCAGTTCTTC.

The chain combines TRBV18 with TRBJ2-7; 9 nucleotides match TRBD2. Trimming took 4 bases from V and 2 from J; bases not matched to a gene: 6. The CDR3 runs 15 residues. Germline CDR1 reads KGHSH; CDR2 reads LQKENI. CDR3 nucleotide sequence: TGTGCCAGCTCACAGGGACTAGCCGATCCCTACGAGCAGTACTTC. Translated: CASSQGLADPYEQYF. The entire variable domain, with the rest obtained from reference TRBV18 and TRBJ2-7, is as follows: NAGVMQNPRHLVRRRGQEARLRCSPMKGHSHVYWYRQLPEEGLKFMVYLQKENIIDESGMPKERFSAEFPKEGPSILRIQQVVRGDSAAYFCASSQGLADPYEQYFGPGTRLTVT.

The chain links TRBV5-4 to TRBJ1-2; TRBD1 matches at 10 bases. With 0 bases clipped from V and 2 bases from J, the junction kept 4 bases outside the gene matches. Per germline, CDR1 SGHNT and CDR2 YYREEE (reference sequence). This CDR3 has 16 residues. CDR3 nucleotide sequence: TGTGCCAGCAGCTTGGTCTCGGGACAGGGGAACTATGGCTACACCTTC. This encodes CASSLVSGQGNYGYTF. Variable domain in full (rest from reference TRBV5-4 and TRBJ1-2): ETGVTQSPTHLIKTRGQQVTLRCSSQSGHNTVSWYQQALGQGPQFIFQYYREEENGRGNFPPRFSGLQFPNYSSELNVNALELDDSALYLCASSLVSGQGNYGYTFGSGTRLTVV.

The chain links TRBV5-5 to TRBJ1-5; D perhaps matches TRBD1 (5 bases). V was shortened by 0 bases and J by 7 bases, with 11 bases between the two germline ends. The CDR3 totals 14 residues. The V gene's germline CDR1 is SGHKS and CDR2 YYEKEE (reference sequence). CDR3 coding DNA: TGTGCCAGCAGCTTGGCAGGGAATAGACAGCCCCAGCATTTT. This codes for CASSLAGNRQPQHF.

CDR3 nucleotide sequence: TGTGCCAGCAGTTACGGAAAACCGGGCCGTACCTACGAGCAGTACTTC. Translating gives CASSYGKPGRTYEQYF. The chain employs TRBV6-5 and TRBJ2-7; D is ambiguous. The CDR3 length is 16 residues. Trimming shortened V by 2 bases and J by 2 bases, and 16 bases separated the two germline ends. Per the germline V gene, CDR1 is MNHEY and CDR2 is SVGAGI.

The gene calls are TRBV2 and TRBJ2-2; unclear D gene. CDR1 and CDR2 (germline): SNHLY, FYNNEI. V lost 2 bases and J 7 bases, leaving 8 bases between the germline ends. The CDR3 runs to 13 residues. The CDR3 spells CASSELGHGELFF. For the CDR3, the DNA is TGTGCCAGCAGTGAATTGGGCCACGGGGAGCTGTTTTTT.

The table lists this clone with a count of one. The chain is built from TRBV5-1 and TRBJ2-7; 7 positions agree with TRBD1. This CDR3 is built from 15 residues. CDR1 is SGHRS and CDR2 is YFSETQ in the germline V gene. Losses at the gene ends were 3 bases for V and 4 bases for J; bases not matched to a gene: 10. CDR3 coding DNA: TGCGCCAGCAGCTACGGTAAGGACAGGAGTTACGAGCAGTACTTC. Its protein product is CASSYGKDRSYEQYF.

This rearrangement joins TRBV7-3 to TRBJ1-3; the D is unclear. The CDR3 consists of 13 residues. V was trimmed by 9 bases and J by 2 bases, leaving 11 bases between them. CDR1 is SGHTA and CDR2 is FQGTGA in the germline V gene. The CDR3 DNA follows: TGTGCCAGTTCTCCGCTAACTGGAAACACCATATATTTT. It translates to CASSPLTGNTIYF.

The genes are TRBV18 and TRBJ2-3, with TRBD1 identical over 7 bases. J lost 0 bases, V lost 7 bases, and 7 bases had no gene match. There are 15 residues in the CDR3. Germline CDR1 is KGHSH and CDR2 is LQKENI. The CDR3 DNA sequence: TGTGCCAGCTACTCAGGGGGAACTAGCACAGATACGCAGTATTTT. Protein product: CASYSGGTSTDTQYF.

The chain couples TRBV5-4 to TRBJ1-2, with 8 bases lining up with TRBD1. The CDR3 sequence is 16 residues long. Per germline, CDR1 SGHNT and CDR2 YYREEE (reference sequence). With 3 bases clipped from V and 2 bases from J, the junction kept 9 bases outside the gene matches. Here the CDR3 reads CASSSLSQGANYGYTF. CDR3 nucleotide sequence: TGTGCCAGCAGCTCGCTCTCCCAGGGGGCGAACTATGGCTACACCTTC.

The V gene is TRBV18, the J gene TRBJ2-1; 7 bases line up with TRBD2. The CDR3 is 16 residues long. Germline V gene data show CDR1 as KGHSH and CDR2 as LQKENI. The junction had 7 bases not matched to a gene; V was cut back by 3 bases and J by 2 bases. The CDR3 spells CASSPPFGGTYNEQFF. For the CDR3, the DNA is TGTGCCAGCTCACCTCCCTTCGGGGGGACCTACAATGAGCAGTTCTTC.

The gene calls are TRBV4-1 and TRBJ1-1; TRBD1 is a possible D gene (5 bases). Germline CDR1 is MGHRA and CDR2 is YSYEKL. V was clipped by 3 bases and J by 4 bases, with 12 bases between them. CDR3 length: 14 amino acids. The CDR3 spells CASSHKEGSTEAFF. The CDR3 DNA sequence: TGCGCCAGCAGCCATAAGGAGGGGAGCACTGAAGCTTTCTTT.

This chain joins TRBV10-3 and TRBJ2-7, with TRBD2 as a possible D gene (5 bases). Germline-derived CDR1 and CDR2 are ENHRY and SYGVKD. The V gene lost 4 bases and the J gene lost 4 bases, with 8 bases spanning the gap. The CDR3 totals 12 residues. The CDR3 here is CAISGSGYEQYF. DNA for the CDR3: TGTGCCATCAGTGGTTCGGGATACGAGCAGTACTTC.

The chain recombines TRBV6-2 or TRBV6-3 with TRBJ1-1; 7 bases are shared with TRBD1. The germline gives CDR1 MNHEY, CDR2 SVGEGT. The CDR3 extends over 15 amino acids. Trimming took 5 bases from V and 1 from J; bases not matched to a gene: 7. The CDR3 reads CASSKPGQPNTEAFF. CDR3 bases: TGTGCCAGCAGTAAACCGGGACAGCCGAACACTGAAGCTTTCTTT.

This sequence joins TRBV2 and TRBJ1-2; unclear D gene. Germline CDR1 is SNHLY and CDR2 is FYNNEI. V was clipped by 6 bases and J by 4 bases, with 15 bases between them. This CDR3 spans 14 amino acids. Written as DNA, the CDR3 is TGTGCCAGCAGCATGACCGCGGGGTCCTATGGCTACACCTTC. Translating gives CASSMTAGSYGYTF.

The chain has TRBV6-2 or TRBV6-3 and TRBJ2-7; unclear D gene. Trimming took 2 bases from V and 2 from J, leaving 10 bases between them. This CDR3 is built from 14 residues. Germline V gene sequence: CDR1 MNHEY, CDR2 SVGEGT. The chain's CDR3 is CASSYASQAYEQYF. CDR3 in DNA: TGTGCCAGCAGTTACGCATCTCAGGCCTACGAGCAGTACTTC.

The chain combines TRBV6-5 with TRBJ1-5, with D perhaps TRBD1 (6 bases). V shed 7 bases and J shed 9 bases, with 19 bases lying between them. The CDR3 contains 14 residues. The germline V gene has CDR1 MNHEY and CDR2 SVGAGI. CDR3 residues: CASTPGGGQWPQHF. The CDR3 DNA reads TGTGCCAGCACGCCCGGGGGGGGGCAATGGCCCCAGCATTTT.

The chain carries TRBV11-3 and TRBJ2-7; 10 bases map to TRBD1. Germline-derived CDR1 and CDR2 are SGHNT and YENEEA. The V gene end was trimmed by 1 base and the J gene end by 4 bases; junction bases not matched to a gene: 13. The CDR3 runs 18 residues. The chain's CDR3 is CASSLGFGQGVMLYEQYF. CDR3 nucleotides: TGTGCCAGCAGCTTAGGATTCGGACAGGGGGTAATGTTGTACGAGCAGTACTTC.

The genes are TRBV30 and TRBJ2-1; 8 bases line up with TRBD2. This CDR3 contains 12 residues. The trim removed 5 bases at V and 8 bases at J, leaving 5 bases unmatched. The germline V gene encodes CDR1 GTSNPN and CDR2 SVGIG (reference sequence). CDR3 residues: CAWRGGLHEQFF. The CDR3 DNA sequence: TGTGCCTGGCGGGGGGGCCTTCATGAGCAGTTCTTC.

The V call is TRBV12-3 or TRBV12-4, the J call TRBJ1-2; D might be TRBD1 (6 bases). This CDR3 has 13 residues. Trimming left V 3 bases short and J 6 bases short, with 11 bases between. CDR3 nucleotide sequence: TGTGCCAGCAGTTTGAGGCAGGGGAATGGCTACACCTTC. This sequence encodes CASSLRQGNGYTF.

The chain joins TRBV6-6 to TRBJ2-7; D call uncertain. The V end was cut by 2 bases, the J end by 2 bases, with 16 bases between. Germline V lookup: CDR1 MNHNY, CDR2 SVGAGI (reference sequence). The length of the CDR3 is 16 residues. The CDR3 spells CASSYVAGQLTYEQYF. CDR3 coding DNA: TGTGCCAGCAGTTACGTCGCCGGCCAGCTTACCTACGAGCAGTACTTC.

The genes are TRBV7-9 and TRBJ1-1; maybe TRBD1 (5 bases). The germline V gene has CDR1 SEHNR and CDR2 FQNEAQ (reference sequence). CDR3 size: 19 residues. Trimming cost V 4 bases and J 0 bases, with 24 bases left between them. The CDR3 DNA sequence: TGTGCCAGCAGCTCAGGAATAGGAGGACAAACAAGTATGAACACTGAAGCTTTCTTT. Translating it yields CASSSGIGGQTSMNTEAFF.

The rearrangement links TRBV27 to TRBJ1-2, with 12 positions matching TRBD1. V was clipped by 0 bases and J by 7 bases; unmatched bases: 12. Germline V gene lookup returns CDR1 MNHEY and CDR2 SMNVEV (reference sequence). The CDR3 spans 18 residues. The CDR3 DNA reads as TGTGCCAGCAGTTTATCGATGGGGGACAGGGGGCCCACTGCTGGCTACACCTTC. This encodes CASSLSMGDRGPTAGYTF.

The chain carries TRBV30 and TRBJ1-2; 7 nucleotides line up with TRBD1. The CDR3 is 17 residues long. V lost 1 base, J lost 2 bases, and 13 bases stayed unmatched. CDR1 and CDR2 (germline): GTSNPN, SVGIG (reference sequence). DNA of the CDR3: TGTGCCTGGAGTGCTTATCGGGGACAGCTCCTCAACTATGGCTACACCTTC. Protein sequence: CAWSAYRGQLLNYGYTF.

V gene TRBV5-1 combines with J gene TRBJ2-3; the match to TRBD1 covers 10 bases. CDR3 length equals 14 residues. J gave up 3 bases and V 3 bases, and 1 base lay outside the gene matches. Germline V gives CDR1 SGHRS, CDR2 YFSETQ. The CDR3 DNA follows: TGCGCCAGCAGCTCGGGACAGGGGACAGATACGCAGTATTTT. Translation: CASSSGQGTDTQYF.

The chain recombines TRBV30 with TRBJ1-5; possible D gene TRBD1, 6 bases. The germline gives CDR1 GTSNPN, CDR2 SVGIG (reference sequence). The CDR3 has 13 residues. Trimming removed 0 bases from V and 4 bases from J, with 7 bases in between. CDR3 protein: CAWSVDRNQPQHF. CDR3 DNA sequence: TGTGCCTGGAGTGTGGACAGAAATCAGCCCCAGCATTTT.

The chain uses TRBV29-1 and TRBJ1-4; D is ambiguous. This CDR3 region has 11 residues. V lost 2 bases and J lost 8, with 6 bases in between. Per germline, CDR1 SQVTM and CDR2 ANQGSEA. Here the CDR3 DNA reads TGCAGCGTTGAATTACGGGAAAAACTGTTTTTT. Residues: CSVELREKLFF.

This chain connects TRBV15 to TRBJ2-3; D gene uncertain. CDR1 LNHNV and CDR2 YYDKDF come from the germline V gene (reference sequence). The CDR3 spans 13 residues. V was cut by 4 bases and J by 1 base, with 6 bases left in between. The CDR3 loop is CATSIPGTDTQYF. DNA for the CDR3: TGTGCCACCAGCATACCAGGCACAGATACGCAGTATTTT.